The T cell receptor beta chain described here comes from a study of cytomegalovirus exposure and HLA in healthy donors. Germline V gene lookup returns CDR1 MNHEY and CDR2 SVGAGI. The CDR3 length is 15 residues. V was clipped by 0 bases and J by 7 bases, with 15 bases between them. Notes on the study in general: A few chains linked to CMV were shown in vitro to be specific for CMV antigens. An apparent linkage of common viral pathogens to several of the most significant clusters emerged in a later analysis. The study flagged approximately 180 TCR beta chains as cytomegalovirus-associated. It is likely that the observed cluster of highly shared sequence variants was a sequencing artifact.

Amplification used 60 Vbeta primers and 13 Jbeta primers. Clones were read by immunoSEQ multiplex PCR, and TCRdb kept only the in-frame ones, dropping some. Altogether around 150,000 clones are present, about 77% being singletons, with the ten largest covering 9% to 10%. About this clone itself: Its antigen remains unknown.

The V and J genes are TRBV6-5 and TRBJ1-1; a possible D gene is TRBD1 (6 bases). This TCR came from a man aged 18 to 30 in good health and CMV-seropositive. Sequencing was done on a sample of PBMCs. CDR3 sequence reads: CASSYSSRGRGEAFF. The CDR3, as DNA: TGTGCCAGCAGTTACTCCAGCAGGGGTAGAGGTGAAGCTTTCTTT.